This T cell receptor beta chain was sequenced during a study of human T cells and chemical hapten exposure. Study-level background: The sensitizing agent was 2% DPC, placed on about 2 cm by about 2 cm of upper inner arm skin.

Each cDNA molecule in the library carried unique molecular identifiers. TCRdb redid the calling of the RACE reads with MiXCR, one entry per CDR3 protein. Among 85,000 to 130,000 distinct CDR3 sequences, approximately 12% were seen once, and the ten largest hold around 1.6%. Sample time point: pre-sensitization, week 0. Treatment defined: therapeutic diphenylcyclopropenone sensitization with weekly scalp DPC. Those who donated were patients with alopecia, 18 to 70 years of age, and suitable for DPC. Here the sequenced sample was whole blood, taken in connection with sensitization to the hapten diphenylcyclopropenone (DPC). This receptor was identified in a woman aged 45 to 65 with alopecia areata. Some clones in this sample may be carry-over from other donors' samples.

This CDR3 reads CASSWDTLNTEAFF. The CDR3 bases are TGTGCCAGCAGCTGGGACACCCTGAACACTGAAGCTTTCTTT. This chain links TRBV6-5 with TRBJ1-1; TRBD1 might be the D (6 bases). V was trimmed by 6 bases and J by 0 bases, leaving 11 bases between them. There are 14 residues in the CDR3. Germline CDR1 MNHEY, CDR2 SVGAGI.